This T cell receptor (beta chain) was obtained from a study of T cells and copy number aberrations in small-cell lung cancer. V shed 4 bases, J shed 5 bases, and the junction held 8 bases outside the gene matches. Germline CDR1 reads MNHEY; CDR2 reads SMNVEV (reference sequence). The CDR3 has 16 amino acids. Libraries were prepared by immunoSEQ multiplex PCR; TCRdb keeps only in-frame clonotypes and omits some of them. The sample consists of some 9,300 clones, over 60% of them appearing once. The rearrangement uses TRBV27 and TRBJ2-3; TRBD1 matches 11 bases. The sample comprised normal tissue next to the tumor. This sequence was found in a man aged 55 to 69 with small cell lung cancer. CDR3 loop: CASSYLGQGAEDTQYF. CDR3 coding DNA: TGTGCCAGCAGTTACCTAGGACAGGGGGCGGAAGATACGCAGTATTTT.